This TCR beta chain was recorded in a study of blood T cell repertoires in COVID-19. Germline trimming cut 5 bases from V and 5 bases from J; bases unmatched to any gene: 7. CDR3 length equals 13 residues. Germline assignment: CDR1 GTSNPN and CDR2 SVGIG (reference sequence). The table came from immunoSEQ multiplex PCR; TCRdb's copy has only in-frame clones and leaves some out. The table lists about 81,000 clones, approximately 80% of them singletons. Sample: peripheral blood. The TCR originated in a human donor in a cohort sampled during active COVID-19. The rearrangement joins TRBV30 to TRBJ1-1, with 8 bases matching TRBD1. Here the CDR3 reads CAWGKRQGTEAFF. The CDR3 DNA follows: TGTGCCTGGGGTAAAAGACAGGGGACTGAAGCTTTCTTT. Variable domain in full (rest from reference TRBV30 and TRBJ1-1): SQTIHQWPATLVQPVGSPLSLECTVEGTSNPNLYWYRQAAGRGLQLLFYSVGIGQISSEVPQNLSASRPQDRQFILSSKKLLLSDSGFYLCAWGKRQGTEAFFGQGTRLTVV.